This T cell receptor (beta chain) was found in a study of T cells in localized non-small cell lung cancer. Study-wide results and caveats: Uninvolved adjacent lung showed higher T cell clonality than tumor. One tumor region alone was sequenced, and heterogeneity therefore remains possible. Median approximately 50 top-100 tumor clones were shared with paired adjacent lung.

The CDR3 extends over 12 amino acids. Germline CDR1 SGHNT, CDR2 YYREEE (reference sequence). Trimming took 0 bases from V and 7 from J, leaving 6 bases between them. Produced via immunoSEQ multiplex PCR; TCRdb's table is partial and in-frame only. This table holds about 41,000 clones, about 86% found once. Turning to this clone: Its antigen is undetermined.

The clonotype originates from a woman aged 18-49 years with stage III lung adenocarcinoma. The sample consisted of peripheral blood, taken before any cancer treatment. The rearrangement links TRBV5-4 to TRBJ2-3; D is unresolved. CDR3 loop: CASSLVGNTQYF. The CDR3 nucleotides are TGTGCCAGCAGCTTGGTCGGAAATACGCAGTATTTT.